This T cell receptor (beta chain) was identified during a study of T cell repertoires in ileal Crohn's disease. Overall study findings and caveats: Mucosal expansions were suggested to be mainly CD8 T cells. Active smokers at surgery had more clonal expansions than non-smokers. Endoscopic recurrence occurred in every patient whose clonality exceeded 26.8%. Postoperative endoscopy occurred within one year, median approximately 7.5 months.

This CDR3 has 12 amino acids. CDR1 is SGHDT and CDR2 is YYEEEE in the germline V gene. Trimming pared 4 bases from V and 10 bases from J, leaving 12 bases between. Profiled with immunoSEQ multiplex PCR; TCRdb holds only in-frame clones, not every one. The sample records 55,000 to 65,000 clones, about 89% being singletons. Time point given: neoterminal ileum biopsy at postoperative endoscopy, about 6 months after surgery. As for this clone: Its antigen is as yet unknown.

The chain combines TRBV5-6 with TRBJ2-1, with D unclear. Sequencing was performed on ileal tissue. The clonotype was recovered from an adult with Crohn's disease. The CDR3 DNA sequence: TGTGCCAGCAGCGAATCGAGAATAGAGCAGTTCTTC. Amino acids: CASSESRIEQFF.